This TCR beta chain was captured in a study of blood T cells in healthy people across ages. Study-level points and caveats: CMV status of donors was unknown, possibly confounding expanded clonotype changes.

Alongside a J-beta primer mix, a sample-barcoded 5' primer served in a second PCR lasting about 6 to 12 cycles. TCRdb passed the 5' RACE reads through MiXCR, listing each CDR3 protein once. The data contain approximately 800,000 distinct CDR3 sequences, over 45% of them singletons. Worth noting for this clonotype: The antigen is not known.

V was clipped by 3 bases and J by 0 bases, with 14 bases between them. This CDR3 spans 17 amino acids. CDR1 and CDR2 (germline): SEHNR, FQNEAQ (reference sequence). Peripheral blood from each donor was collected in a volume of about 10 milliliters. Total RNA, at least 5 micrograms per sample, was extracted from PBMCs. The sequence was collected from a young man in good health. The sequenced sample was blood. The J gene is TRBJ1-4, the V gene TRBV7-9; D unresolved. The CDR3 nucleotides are TGTGCCAGCAGCTTTAACTTGGCGTCTGCAACTAATGAAAAACTGTTTTTT. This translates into CASSFNLASATNEKLFF. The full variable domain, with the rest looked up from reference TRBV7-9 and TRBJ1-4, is DTGVSQNPRHKITKRGQNVTFRCDPISEHNRLYWYRQTLGQGPEFLTYFQNEAQLEKSRLLSDRFSAERPKGSFSTLEIQRTEQGDSAMYLCASSFNLASATNEKLFFGSGTQLSVL.